Listed here are 6 T cell receptor beta chains from one sample, sequenced in a study of vaccination and CD4 T cells after COVID-19. The treatment here: roughly 10-day PBMC culture with coronavirus spike peptide pools or control peptides (ViraFEST assay). Their antigen targets remain unknown. An Oncomine TCR Beta short-read assay was used to sequence the DNA from cultured CD4+ T cells. Via MiXCR, TCRdb re-called the PCR reads, giving one row per CDR3 protein. The repertoire holds over 10,000 distinct CDR3 sequences, with 41% as singletons. The sequenced sample was CD4+ T cells from blood, cultured in vitro, obtained after SARS-CoV-2 vaccination. The source of these receptors is a human donor who had recovered from COVID-19.

This chain joins TRBV19 and TRBJ1-1; a possible D gene is TRBD1 (6 bases). The ends were cut back, 4 bases at V and 10 bases at J, with 19 bases in the middle. CDR3 length: 14 amino acids. CDR1 is LNHDA, CDR2 SQIVND, per germline (reference sequence). The CDR3 here is CASSTTPTGIGAFF. As DNA, the CDR3 is TGTGCCAGTAGTACGACTCCGACAGGTATCGGAGCTTTCTTT.

Only a few counts were recorded for this clonotype. V is TRBV20-1 and J is TRBJ2-3, with a possible D match to TRBD1 (5 bases). The V gene lost 2 bases and the J gene lost 2 bases, with 11 bases spanning the gap. The CDR3 runs 14 residues. Germline V gene lookup returns CDR1 DFQATT and CDR2 SNEGSKA (reference sequence). CDR3 in DNA: TGCAGTGCTAGAAGTGGGGCAAACACAGATACGCAGTATTTT. Its protein is CSARSGANTDTQYF.

This clonotype has a handful of counts. V gene TRBV12-3 or TRBV12-4 combines with J gene TRBJ2-5; D uncertain. The V gene lost 4 bases and the J gene lost 5 bases, with 14 bases spanning the gap. This CDR3 has 14 residues. This chain's CDR3 is CASSSDWLRETQYF. CDR3 bases: TGTGCCAGCAGTTCCGACTGGCTGAGGGAGACCCAGTACTTC.

This clonotype was detected a few times. V usage is TRBV6-2 or TRBV6-3 and J usage is TRBJ1-2; D is perhaps TRBD1 (5 bases). The germline V gene encodes CDR1 MNHEY and CDR2 SVGEGT. Trimming took off 1 base at V and 3 bases at J, with 12 bases between the two ends. This CDR3 contains 15 residues. Here the CDR3 DNA reads TGTGCCAGCAGTTACTGGGGCGACCGAGACTATGGCTACACCTTC. It specifies CASSYWGDRDYGYTF.

J is TRBJ1-2 and V is TRBV6-2 or TRBV6-3, with D unclear. This CDR3 contains 12 residues. Trimming cost V 5 bases and J 5 bases, with 9 bases left between them. CDR1 MNHEY and CDR2 SVGEGT come from the germline V gene. The CDR3 protein is CASSPNLYGYTF. The CDR3 DNA reads as TGTGCCAGCAGTCCGAACCTATATGGCTACACCTTC.

This clonotype appeared a single time. The rearrangement joins TRBV7-2 to TRBJ2-2, with unresolved D. Germline V gives CDR1 SGHTA, CDR2 FQGNSA. This CDR3 comprises 13 residues. Trimming stripped 6 bases from V and 1 base from J, with 6 bases between. The DNA for the CDR3 is TGTGCCAGCAGGCCGGGGAACACCGGGGAGCTGTTTTTT. This codes for CASRPGNTGELFF.